This is a list of T cell receptor beta chains from one sample in a study of neurological immune-mediated disorders. Via MiXCR, TCRdb re-called the 5' RACE reads, giving one row per CDR3 protein. The profile covers 20,000 to 30,000 distinct CDR3 sequences, with around an eighth appearing a single time and around 13% taken by the ten largest. Sequenced: PBMCs. The receptors stem from a woman aged 55-70 years with HTLV-1-associated myelopathy (HAM/TSP). Both conserved end residues are part of each CDR3. A D gene is named only where the DNA matches it firmly. The size entry gives once, few, many or a size class.

V gene	clone size	J gene	D gene	CDR3 DNA	CDR3 protein
TRBV5-1	many	TRBJ2-3	NA	TGCGCCAGCAGCCCCTCGGATCCCACAGATACGCAGTATTTT	CASSPSDPTDTQYF
TRBV7-9	many	TRBJ2-3	TRBD2	TGTGCCAGCAGCCCAGCGGGGGCAGGGGCAGATACGCAGTATTTT	CASSPAGAGADTQYF
TRBV15	many	TRBJ1-5	NA	TGTGCCACCAGCAGGAGAGGGACACTTAATCAGCCCCAGCATTTT	CATSRRGTLNQPQHF
TRBV4-2	few	TRBJ2-3	NA	TGTGCCAGCAGCCAAGATAACAAGCAGACAGATACGCAGTATTTT	CASSQDNKQTDTQYF
TRBV18	many	TRBJ1-3	NA	TGTGCCAGCTCACCCTATCGTGACAACTCTGGAAACACCATATATTTT	CASSPYRDNSGNTIYF
TRBV20-1	many	TRBJ2-3	NA	TGCAGTGCTAGATCCCTGGGCACAGATACGCAGTATTTT	CSARSLGTDTQYF
TRBV7-8	many	TRBJ2-7	NA	TGTGCCAGCAGCTCGACAGAAAGAGCCTACGAGCAGTACTTC	CASSSTERAYEQYF
TRBV27	many	TRBJ1-6	NA	TGTGCCAGCAGCAGACAAGGTGGTTCACCCCTCCACTTT	CASSRQGGSPLHF
TRBV5-1	medium-sized	TRBJ1-5	NA	TGCGCCAGCAGCTTGGAGTCGGGGCCCCATAGCAATCAGCCCCAGCATTTT	CASSLESGPHSNQPQHF
TRBV3-1	many	TRBJ2-2	TRBD1	TGTGCCAGCAGCCTCCGAAGGGGGCTTAACACCGGGGAGCTGTTTTTT	CASSLRRGLNTGELFF
TRBV7-2	many	TRBJ1-1	NA	TGTGCCAGCAGCTTGCCCGGGACGCCCAACCCAGAAGCTTTCTTT	CASSLPGTPNPEAFF
TRBV10-3	many	TRBJ2-7	TRBD2	TGTGCCATCAGTGATCTAGCGGGGGGCTACGAGCAGTACTTC	CAISDLAGGYEQYF
TRBV5-1	many	TRBJ2-7	NA	TGCGCCAGCAGCTTCCCCGGGGGTACCTACGAGCAGTACTTC	CASSFPGGTYEQYF
TRBV7-8	many	TRBJ1-5	NA	TGTGCCAGCAGCCCCAACCCCCAACGACAGGCCAATCAGCCCCAGCATTTT	CASSPNPQRQANQPQHF
TRBV2	many	TRBJ2-3	TRBD2	TGTGCCAGCCGGCTAGCGGGAAGTTACACAGATACGCAGTATTTT	CASRLAGSYTDTQYF
TRBV20-1	many	TRBJ2-5	TRBD2	TGCAGTGCTAGGGGGTGGGCTAGCGGGGGCCAAGAGACCCAGTACTTC	CSARGWASGGQETQYF
TRBV7-7	many	TRBJ1-3	TRBD1	TGTGCCAGCAGCCCCGGGACAGGCGGTGGAAACACCATATATTTT	CASSPGTGGGNTIYF
TRBV6-5	many	TRBJ1-1	TRBD1	TGTGCCAGCAGCAGGGGGTCGGACCCTTCTGAAGCTTTCTTT	CASSRGSDPSEAFF
TRBV20-1	many	TRBJ1-6	TRBD1	TGCAGTGCTAGCCCGGACAGGTCCGATAATTCACCCCTCCACTTT	CSASPDRSDNSPLHF
TRBV5-1	many	TRBJ1-3	NA	TGCGCCAGCAGCTCGGACGGGCAGGATCGAAACACCATATATTTT	CASSSDGQDRNTIYF